These 20 T cell receptor beta chains were all obtained from the same sample, sequenced in a study of blood T cell repertoires in COVID-19 (dated by TCRdb to about 2020). Libraries came from the immunoSEQ multiplex PCR assay. TCRdb stores this immuneACCESS table with in-frame sequences only. Part of the clones is absent; in the studies checked, under half of the shortfall reflects unresolved V genes, and no reason is known for the rest. The sample table records under 200,000 clones; approximately 80% of these occur just once. The ten top clones hold about 10% of the sample. Specimen: PBMCs or T cells enriched from blood (not recorded which). The source is a man in his fifties who had recovered from COVID-19.

This chain uses TRBV20-1 with TRBJ2-7; possibly TRBD1 for D (6 bases). Trimming removed 3 bases at V and 5 bases at J, with 14 bases between. The CDR3 loop spans 13 amino acids. Germline V lookup: CDR1 DFQATT, CDR2 SNEGSKA (reference sequence). This CDR3 reads CSASPEGHHEQYF. CDR3 bases: TGCAGTGCTAGTCCTGAGGGACACCACGAGCAGTACTTC.

The V and J genes are TRBV27 and TRBJ1-2, with D tentatively TRBD1 (6 bases). The CDR3 is 13 residues long. V shed 10 bases and J shed 7 bases, with 19 bases lying between them. Germline V CDR1 and CDR2: MNHEY, SMNVEV (reference sequence). CDR3 sequence reads: CATADSSLGGYTF. CDR3 nucleotides: TGTGCCACCGCGGACAGCTCGTTGGGTGGCTACACCTTC.

The chain carries TRBV5-4 and TRBJ2-7, with 14 nucleotides matching TRBD2. CDR1 is SGHNT and CDR2 is YYREEE in the germline V gene (reference sequence). J lost 7 bases, V lost 0 bases, and 6 bases had no gene match. The CDR3 runs to 16 residues. CDR3 residues: CASSLGGLAGVVEQYF. CDR3 DNA: TGTGCCAGCAGCTTGGGGGGACTAGCGGGAGTAGTAGAGCAGTACTTC.

The rearrangement uses TRBV11-2 and TRBJ2-7, with 8 nucleotides matching TRBD1. In germline, CDR1 is SGHAT, CDR2 FQNNGV. Trimming cost V 2 bases and J 2 bases; bases outside gene matches: 5. This CDR3 is 15 amino acids long. The CDR3 loop is CASSLRTGTTYEQYF. DNA for the CDR3: TGTGCCAGCAGCTTAAGGACAGGGACGACCTACGAGCAGTACTTC.

V gene TRBV19 combines with J gene TRBJ2-1; tentative D call: TRBD2 (6 bases). Germline V gene data show CDR1 as LNHDA and CDR2 as SQIVND (reference sequence). Trimming stripped 2 bases from V and 2 bases from J, with 13 bases between. The CDR3 sequence is 16 residues long. CDR3 sequence reads: CASSIYREVPYNEQFF. The CDR3 coding sequence is TGTGCCAGTAGTATATATAGGGAGGTGCCCTACAATGAGCAGTTCTTC. Filled out from reference TRBV19 and TRBJ2-1, the complete variable domain reads DGGITQSPKYLFRKEGQNVTLSCEQNLNHDAMYWYRQDPGQGLRLIYYSQIVNDFQKGDIAEGYSVSREKKESFPLTVTSAQKNPTAFYLCASSIYREVPYNEQFFGPGTRLTVL.

The chain carries TRBV2 and TRBJ1-1, with D tentatively TRBD1 (5 bases). Deletions cut 0 bases from V and 9 bases from J, with 8 bases between. The length of the CDR3 is 12 residues. The germline V gene encodes CDR1 SNHLY and CDR2 FYNNEI. The CDR3 reads CASSEAAGKAFF. CDR3 DNA sequence: TGTGCCAGCAGTGAAGCGGCAGGGAAAGCTTTCTTT.

This chain connects TRBV28 to TRBJ2-7; D possibly corresponds to TRBD2 (6 bases). CDR1 MDHEN and CDR2 SYDVKM come from the germline V gene. The CDR3 has 13 amino acids. Trimming left V 8 bases short and J 3 bases short, with 14 bases between. Here the CDR3 DNA reads TGTGCCAGCCGAGGAGGAGGGAACTACGAGCAGTACTTC. Amino acid sequence: CASRGGGNYEQYF.

The chain joins TRBV6-1 to TRBJ2-3, with 9 bases that match TRBD2. This CDR3 spans 18 amino acids. CDR1 MNHNS and CDR2 SASEGT come from the germline V gene. The trim removed 2 bases at V and 0 bases at J, leaving 9 bases unmatched. The CDR3 DNA is TGTGCCAGCAGTGAAACCGCGGCTAGCGGGGCTAGCACAGATACGCAGTATTTT. Residues: CASSETAASGASTDTQYF.

The rearrangement joins TRBV9 to TRBJ2-5, with 7 nucleotides matching TRBD1. V dropped 4 bases and J dropped 1; count of bases not matched to a gene: 4. The CDR3 runs to 14 residues. Germline V gene lookup returns CDR1 SGDLS and CDR2 YYNGEE. CDR3 bases: TGTGCCAGCAGCCCAGGGACAGCCCAAGAGACCCAGTACTTC. Its translation: CASSPGTAQETQYF.

The chain employs TRBV28 and TRBJ2-1, with a possible D match to TRBD2 (5 bases). V was shortened by 8 bases and J by 6 bases, with 14 bases between the two germline ends. This CDR3 comprises 13 residues. From germline, CDR1 is MDHEN and CDR2 SYDVKM. The CDR3 sequence is CASSPSGINEQFF. The CDR3 DNA follows: TGTGCCAGCTCCCCGTCGGGAATCAATGAGCAGTTCTTC. The full variable domain, with the rest looked up from reference TRBV28 and TRBJ2-1, is DVKVTQSSRYLVKRTGEKVFLECVQDMDHENMFWYRQDPGLGLRLIYFSYDVKMKEKGDIPEGYSVSREKKERFSLILESASTNQTSMYLCASSPSGINEQFFGPGTRLTVL.

The chain carries TRBV6-2 or TRBV6-3 and TRBJ2-1; 11 bases match TRBD2. V lost 5 bases to trimming and J lost 9 bases; unmatched junction nucleotides: 3. Germline V gene sequence: CDR1 MNHEY, CDR2 SVGEGT. The CDR3 runs 13 residues. In DNA, the CDR3 is TGTGCCAGCAGTAGGGGGACTAGCGGTGAGCAGTTCTTC. The encoded protein is CASSRGTSGEQFF.

The chain couples TRBV19 to TRBJ2-1, with TRBD2 matching 9 bases. Germline CDR1 reads LNHDA; CDR2 reads SQIVND (reference sequence). The V and J ends lost 7 bases and 10 bases, in that order; junction bases with no gene match: 14. The CDR3 has 15 residues. The DNA for the CDR3 is TGTGCCAGTAACCCGGTGGTAGCGGGAGTAAAAGAGCAGTTCTTC. Its translation: CASNPVVAGVKEQFF.

This chain uses TRBV27 with TRBJ2-7; TRBD2 matches at 14 bases. The germline V gene has CDR1 MNHEY and CDR2 SMNVEV (reference sequence). The CDR3 length is 17 residues. J lost 1 base, V lost 4 bases, and 6 bases had no gene match. The CDR3 loop is CASSWTSGRPTSYEQYF. CDR3 in DNA: TGTGCCAGCAGTTGGACTAGCGGGAGGCCGACGTCCTACGAGCAGTACTTC.

V usage is TRBV27 and J usage is TRBJ1-5; D is perhaps TRBD1 (6 bases). V was cut by 4 bases and J by 7 bases, with 23 bases left in between. The CDR3 is 17 residues long. Germline CDR1 is MNHEY and CDR2 is SMNVEV (reference sequence). As DNA, the CDR3 is TGTGCCAGCAGTTCATTGCCAACAGGGCCGTCACGGCAGCCCCAGCATTTT. Its protein is CASSSLPTGPSRQPQHF.

This clone was counted many times. This chain uses TRBV10-1 with TRBJ1-1; D possibly corresponds to TRBD1 (6 bases). Trimming took 5 bases from V and 1 from J, leaving 11 bases between them. The CDR3 has 14 amino acids. Germline CDR1 and CDR2: WNHNN and SYGVQD (reference sequence). The CDR3 nucleotides are TGCGCCAGCAGTTCTAAGGGGGAGAACACTGAAGCTTTCTTT. Amino acid sequence: CASSSKGENTEAFF.

In its sample, this clone was seen a few times. Distinct nucleotide sequences in the sample also encode this CDR3. This chain joins TRBV7-3 and TRBJ1-3, with D uncertain. The CDR3 covers 15 residues. CDR1 is SGHTA and CDR2 is FQGTGA in the germline V gene. V dropped 0 bases and J dropped 1 base, with 7 bases sitting between them. CDR3 sequence reads: CASSLTGGSGNTIYF. The CDR3 DNA follows: TGTGCCAGCAGCTTAACAGGCGGATCTGGAAACACCATATATTTT.

The V gene is TRBV29-1, the J gene TRBJ1-5; D remains unclear. Trimming stripped 3 bases from V and 5 bases from J, with 8 bases between. The germline CDR1 and CDR2 sequences are SQVTM and ANQGSEA. The CDR3 loop spans 12 amino acids. In DNA, the CDR3 is TGCAGCGTTGAGTCCGCGGATCAGCCCCAGCATTTT. It yields the protein CSVESADQPQHF.

V usage is TRBV11-1 and J usage is TRBJ1-4; TRBD1 might be the D (6 bases). CDR1 and CDR2 from the germline V gene are SGHAT and FQDESV (reference sequence). V gave up 5 bases and J gave up 3 bases, with 10 bases separating them. The CDR3 length is 14 residues. The DNA for the CDR3 is TGTGCCAGCAGCCCCGAGGGGGCTAATGAAAAACTGTTTTTT. Protein: CASSPEGANEKLFF.

V gene TRBV19 combines with J gene TRBJ1-1; 9 bases line up with TRBD1. The CDR3 totals 15 residues. The germline gives CDR1 LNHDA, CDR2 SQIVND (reference sequence). V lost 6 bases, J lost 0 bases, and 5 bases stayed unmatched. The CDR3 DNA reads as TGTGCCAGTAGGATACAGGGGGCATTGAACACTGAAGCTTTCTTT. Amino acid sequence: CASRIQGALNTEAFF.

The CDR3 region is CASTSSGQGNTEAFF. The CDR3 DNA reads TGTGCCAGCACCTCTTCTGGTCAGGGGAACACTGAAGCTTTCTTT. This chain joins TRBV28 and TRBJ1-1; maybe TRBD1 (5 bases). Trimming took off 7 bases at V and 1 base at J, with 16 bases between the two ends. The V gene's germline CDR1 is MDHEN and CDR2 SYDVKM. The CDR3 covers 15 residues.